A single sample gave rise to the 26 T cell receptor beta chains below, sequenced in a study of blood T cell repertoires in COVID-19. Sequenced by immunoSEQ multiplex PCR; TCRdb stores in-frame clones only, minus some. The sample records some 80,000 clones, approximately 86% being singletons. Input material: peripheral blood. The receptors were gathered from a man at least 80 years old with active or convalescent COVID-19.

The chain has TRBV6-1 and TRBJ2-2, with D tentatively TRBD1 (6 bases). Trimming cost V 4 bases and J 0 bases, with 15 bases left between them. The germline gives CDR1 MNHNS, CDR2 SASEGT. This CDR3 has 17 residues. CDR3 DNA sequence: TGTGCCAGCAGTGGGGTCTGGGGGCGCGCGAACACCGGGGAGCTGTTTTTT. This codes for CASSGVWGRANTGELFF.

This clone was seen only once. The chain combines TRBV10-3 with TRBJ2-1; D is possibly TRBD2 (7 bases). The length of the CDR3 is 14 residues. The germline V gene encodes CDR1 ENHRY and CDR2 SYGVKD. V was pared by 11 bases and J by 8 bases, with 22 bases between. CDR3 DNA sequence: TGTGCCTCTCGGGGCGTGGGGGGGCCGTATGAGCAGTTCTTC. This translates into CASRGVGGPYEQFF.

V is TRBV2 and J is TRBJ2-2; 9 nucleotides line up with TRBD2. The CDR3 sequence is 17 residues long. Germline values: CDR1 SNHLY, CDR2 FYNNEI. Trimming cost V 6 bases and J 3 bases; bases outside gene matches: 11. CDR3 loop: CASRATSGPLYTGELFF. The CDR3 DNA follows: TGTGCCAGCAGAGCTACTAGCGGGCCCTTATACACCGGGGAGCTGTTTTTT.

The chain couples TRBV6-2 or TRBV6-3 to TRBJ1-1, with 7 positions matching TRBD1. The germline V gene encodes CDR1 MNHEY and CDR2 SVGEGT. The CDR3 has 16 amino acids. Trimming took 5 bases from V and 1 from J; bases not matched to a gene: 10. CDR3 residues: CASSPGPHRGNTEAFF. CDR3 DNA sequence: TGTGCCAGCAGTCCCGGCCCGCACAGGGGGAACACTGAAGCTTTCTTT.

The CDR3 protein is CASFGQKNTEAFF. Here the CDR3 DNA reads TGTGCCAGCTTTGGACAGAAGAACACTGAAGCTTTCTTT. V is TRBV6-6 and J is TRBJ1-1; maybe TRBD1 (6 bases). The CDR3 covers 13 residues. The germline gives CDR1 MNHNY, CDR2 SVGAGI (reference sequence). V lost 8 bases and J lost 1, with 11 bases in between.

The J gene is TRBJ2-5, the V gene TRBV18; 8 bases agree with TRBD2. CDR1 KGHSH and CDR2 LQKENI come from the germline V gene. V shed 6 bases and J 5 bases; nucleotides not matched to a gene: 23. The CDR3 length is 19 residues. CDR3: CASSALPRVSGMAGETQYF. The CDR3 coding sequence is TGTGCCAGCTCCGCACTCCCTCGTGTTAGCGGGATGGCAGGGGAGACCCAGTACTTC.

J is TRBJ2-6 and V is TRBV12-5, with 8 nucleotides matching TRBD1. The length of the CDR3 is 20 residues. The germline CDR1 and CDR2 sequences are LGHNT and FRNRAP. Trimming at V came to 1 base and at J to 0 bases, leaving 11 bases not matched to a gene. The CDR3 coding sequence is TGTGCTAGTGGTTTGGCCTACTCCGGGACAGGCTACTCTGGGGCCAACGTCCTGACTTTC. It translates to CASGLAYSGTGYSGANVLTF.

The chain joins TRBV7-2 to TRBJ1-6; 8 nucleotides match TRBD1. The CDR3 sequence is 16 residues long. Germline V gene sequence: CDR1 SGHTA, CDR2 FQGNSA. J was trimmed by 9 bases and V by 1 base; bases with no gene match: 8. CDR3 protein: CASSLVPTGEGSPLHF. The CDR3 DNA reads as TGTGCCAGCAGCTTAGTTCCGACAGGGGAAGGTTCACCCCTCCACTTT.

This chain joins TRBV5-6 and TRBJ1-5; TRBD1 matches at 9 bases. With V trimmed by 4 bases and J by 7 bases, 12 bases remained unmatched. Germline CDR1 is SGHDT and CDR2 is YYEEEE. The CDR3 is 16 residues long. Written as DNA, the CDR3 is TGTGCCAGCAGCCTGCAGGGACAGGGTATATGGCAGCCCCAGCATTTT. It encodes CASSLQGQGIWQPQHF.

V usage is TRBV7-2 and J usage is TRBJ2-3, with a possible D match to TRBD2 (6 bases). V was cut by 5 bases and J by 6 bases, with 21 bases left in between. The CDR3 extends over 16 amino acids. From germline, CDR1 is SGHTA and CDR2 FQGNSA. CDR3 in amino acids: CASSPREAGSRDTQYF. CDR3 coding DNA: TGTGCCAGCAGCCCACGCGAGGCGGGGAGTCGGGATACGCAGTATTTT.

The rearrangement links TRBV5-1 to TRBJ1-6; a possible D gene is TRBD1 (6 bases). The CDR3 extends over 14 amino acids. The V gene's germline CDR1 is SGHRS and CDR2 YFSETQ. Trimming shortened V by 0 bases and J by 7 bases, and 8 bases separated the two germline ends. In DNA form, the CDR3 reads TGCGCCAGCAGCTTGGCAGGGGAGAATTCACCCCTCCACTTT. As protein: CASSLAGENSPLHF.

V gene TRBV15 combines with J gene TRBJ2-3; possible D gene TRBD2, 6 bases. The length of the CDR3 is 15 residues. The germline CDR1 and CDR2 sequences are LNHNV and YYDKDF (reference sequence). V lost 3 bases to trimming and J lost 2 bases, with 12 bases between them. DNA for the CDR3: TGTGCCACCAGCAGGGCCGGGACTCCCACAGATACGCAGTATTTT. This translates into CATSRAGTPTDTQYF. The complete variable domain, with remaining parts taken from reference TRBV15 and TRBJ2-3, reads DAMVIQNPRYQVTQFGKPVTLSCSQTLNHNVMYWYQQKSSQAPKLLFHYYDKDFNNEADTPDNFQSRRPNTSFCFLDIRSPGLGDTAMYLCATSRAGTPTDTQYFGPGTRLTVL.

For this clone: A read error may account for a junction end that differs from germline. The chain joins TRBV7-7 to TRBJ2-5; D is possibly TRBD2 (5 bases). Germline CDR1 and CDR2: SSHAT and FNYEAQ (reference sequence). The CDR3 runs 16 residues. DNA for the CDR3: TGTGCTAGCAGCTTCGGTGGAACGGGATCCCAAGAGACCCAGTACTTC. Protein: CASSFGGTGSQETQYF.

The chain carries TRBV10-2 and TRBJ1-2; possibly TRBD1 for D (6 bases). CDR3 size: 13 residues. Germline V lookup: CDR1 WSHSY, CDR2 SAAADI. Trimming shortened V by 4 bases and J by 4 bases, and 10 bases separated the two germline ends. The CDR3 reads CASSGDRFYGYTF. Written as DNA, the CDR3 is TGCGCCAGCAGTGGAGACAGGTTCTATGGCTACACCTTC.

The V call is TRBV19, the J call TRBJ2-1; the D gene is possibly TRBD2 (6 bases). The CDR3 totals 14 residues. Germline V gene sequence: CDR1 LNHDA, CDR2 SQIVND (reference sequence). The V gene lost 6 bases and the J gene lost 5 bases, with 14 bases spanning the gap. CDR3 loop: CASSLPGLHNEQFF. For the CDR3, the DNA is TGTGCCAGTAGCCTACCGGGACTCCACAATGAGCAGTTCTTC.

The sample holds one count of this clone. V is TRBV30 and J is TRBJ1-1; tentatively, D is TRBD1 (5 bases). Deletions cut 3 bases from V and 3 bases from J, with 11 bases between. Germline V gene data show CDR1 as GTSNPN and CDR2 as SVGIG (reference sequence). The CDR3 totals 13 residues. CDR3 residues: CAWRKGRDTEAFF. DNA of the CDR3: TGTGCCTGGAGAAAGGGGAGGGACACTGAAGCTTTCTTT.

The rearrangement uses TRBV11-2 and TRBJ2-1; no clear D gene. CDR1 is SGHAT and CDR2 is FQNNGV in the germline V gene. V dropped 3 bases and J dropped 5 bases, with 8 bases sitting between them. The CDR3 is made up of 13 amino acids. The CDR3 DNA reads TGTGCCAGCAGCTTTTTTAGCAACAATGAGCAGTTCTTC. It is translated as CASSFFSNNEQFF. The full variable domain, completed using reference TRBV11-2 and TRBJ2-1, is EAGVAQSPRYKIIEKRQSVAFWCNPISGHATLYWYQQILGQGPKLLIQFQNNGVVDDSQLPKDRFSAERLKGVDSTLKIQPAKLEDSAVYLCASSFFSNNEQFFGPGTRLTVL.

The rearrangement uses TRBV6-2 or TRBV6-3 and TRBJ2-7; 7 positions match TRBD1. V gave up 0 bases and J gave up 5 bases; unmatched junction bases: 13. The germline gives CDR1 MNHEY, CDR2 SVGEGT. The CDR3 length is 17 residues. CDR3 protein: CASSYSAMKTGYHEQYV. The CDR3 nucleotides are TGTGCCAGCAGTTACTCCGCGATGAAGACAGGGTACCACGAGCAGTACGTC.

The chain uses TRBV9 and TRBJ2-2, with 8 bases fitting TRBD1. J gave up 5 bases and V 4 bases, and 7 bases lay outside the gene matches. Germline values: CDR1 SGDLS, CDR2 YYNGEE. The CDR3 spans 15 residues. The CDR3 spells CASSFRDRKTGELFF. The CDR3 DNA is TGTGCCAGCAGCTTCCGGGACAGGAAGACCGGGGAGCTGTTTTTT.

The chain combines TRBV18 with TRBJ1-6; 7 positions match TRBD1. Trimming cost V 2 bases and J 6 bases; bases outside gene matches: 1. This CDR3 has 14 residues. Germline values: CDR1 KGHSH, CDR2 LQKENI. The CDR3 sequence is CASSPRDSNSPLHF. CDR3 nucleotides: TGTGCCAGCTCACCAAGGGACAGTAATTCACCCCTCCACTTT.

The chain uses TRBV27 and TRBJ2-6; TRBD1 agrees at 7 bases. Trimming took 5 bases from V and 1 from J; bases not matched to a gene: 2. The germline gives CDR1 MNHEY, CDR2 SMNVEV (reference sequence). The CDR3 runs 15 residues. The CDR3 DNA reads TGTGCCAGCAGTGCGACAGGGTCTGGGGCCAACGTCCTGACTTTC. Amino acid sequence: CASSATGSGANVLTF.

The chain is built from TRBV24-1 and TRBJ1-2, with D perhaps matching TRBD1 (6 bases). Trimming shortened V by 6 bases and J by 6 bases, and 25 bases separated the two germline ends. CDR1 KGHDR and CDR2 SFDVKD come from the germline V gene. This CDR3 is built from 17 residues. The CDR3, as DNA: TGTGCCACCAGTCCCCGCGTTATCTCGGACAGTCGTGATGGCTACACCTTC. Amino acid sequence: CATSPRVISDSRDGYTF.

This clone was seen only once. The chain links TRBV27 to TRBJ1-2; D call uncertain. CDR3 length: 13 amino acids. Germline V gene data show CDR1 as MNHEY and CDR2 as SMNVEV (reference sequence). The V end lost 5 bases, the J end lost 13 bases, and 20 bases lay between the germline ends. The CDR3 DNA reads TGTGCCAGCAGTCCGGTAGAAACAGCCTTCTTCACCTTC. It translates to CASSPVETAFFTF.

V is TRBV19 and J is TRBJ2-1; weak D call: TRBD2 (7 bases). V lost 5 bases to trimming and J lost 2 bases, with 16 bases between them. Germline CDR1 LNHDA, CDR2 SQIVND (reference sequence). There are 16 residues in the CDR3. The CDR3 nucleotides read TGTGCCAGTAGTGGGGGGGGCGCCCAGCCCTACAATGAGCAGTTCTTC. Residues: CASSGGGAQPYNEQFF.

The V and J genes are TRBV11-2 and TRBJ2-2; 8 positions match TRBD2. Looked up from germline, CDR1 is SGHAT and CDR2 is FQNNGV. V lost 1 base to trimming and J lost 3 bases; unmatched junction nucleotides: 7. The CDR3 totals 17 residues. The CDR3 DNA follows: TGTGCCAGCAGCTTAGGTCGTGGGACTAGTTACACCGGGGAGCTGTTTTTT. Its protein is CASSLGRGTSYTGELFF.

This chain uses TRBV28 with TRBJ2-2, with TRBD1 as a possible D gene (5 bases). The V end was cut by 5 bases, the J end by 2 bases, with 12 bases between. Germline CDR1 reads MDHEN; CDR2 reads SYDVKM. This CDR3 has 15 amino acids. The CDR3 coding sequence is TGTGCCAGCAGTCAACCAGGGAAAAACACCGGGGAGCTGTTTTTT. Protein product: CASSQPGKNTGELFF.